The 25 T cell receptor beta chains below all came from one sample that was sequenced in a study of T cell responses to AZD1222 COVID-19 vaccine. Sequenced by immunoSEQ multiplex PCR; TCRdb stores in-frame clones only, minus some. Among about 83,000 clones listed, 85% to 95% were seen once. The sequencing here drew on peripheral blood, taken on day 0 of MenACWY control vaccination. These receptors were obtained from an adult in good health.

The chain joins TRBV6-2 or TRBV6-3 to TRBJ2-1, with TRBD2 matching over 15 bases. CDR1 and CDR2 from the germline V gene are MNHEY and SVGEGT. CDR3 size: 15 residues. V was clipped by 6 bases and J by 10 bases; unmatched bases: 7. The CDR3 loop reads CASSRTSGRAREQFF. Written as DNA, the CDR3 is TGTGCCAGCAGCCGGACTAGCGGGAGGGCCAGGGAGCAGTTCTTC.

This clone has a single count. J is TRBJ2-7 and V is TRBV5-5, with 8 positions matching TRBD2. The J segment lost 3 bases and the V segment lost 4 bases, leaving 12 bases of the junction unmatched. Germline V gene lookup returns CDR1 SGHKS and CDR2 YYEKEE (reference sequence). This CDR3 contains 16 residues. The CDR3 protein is CASSPGEAGELYEQYF. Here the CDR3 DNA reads TGTGCCAGCAGCCCAGGGGAAGCGGGAGAACTCTACGAGCAGTACTTC. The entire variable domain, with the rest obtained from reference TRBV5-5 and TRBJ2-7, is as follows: DAGVTQSPTHLIKTRGQQVTLRCSPISGHKSVSWYQQVLGQGPQFIFQYYEKEERGRGNFPDRFSARQFPNYSSELNVNALLLGDSALYLCASSPGEAGELYEQYFGPGTRLTVT.

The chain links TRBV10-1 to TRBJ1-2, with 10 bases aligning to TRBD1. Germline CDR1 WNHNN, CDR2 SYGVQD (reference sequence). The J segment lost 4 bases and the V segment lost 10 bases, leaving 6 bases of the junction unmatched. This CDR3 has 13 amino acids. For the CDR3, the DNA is TGCGCCATTACGACAGGGGGCGGCTATGGCTACACCTTC. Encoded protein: CAITTGGGYGYTF.

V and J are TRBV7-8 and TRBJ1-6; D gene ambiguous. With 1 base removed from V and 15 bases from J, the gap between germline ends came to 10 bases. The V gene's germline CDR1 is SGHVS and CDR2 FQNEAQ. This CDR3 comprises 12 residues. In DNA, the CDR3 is TGTGCCAGCAGCTTAGAGGGTGGTTTCCTCCACTTT. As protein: CASSLEGGFLHF.

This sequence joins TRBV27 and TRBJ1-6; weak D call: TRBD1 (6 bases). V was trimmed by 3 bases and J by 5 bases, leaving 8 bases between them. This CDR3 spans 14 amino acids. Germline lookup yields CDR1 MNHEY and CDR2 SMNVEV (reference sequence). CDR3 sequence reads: CASSFNRDNSPLHF. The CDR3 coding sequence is TGTGCCAGCAGTTTTAACAGGGATAATTCACCCCTCCACTTT.

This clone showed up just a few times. DNA of the CDR3: TGTGCCAGCAGCAAACCAGGGTATGCTGAAGCTTTCTTT. Amino acids: CASSKPGYAEAFF. This chain uses TRBV21-1 with TRBJ1-1; the D segment call TRBD1 is taken from the table without a DNA check. TRBV21-1 is marked as a pseudogene. The CDR3 sequence is 13 residues long.

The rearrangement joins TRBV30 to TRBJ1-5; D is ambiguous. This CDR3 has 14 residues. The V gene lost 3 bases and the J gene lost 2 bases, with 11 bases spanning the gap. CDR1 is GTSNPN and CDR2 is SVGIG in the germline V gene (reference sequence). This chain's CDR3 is CAWSEGKGNQPQHF. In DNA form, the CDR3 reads TGTGCCTGGAGCGAGGGAAAGGGCAATCAGCCCCAGCATTTT.

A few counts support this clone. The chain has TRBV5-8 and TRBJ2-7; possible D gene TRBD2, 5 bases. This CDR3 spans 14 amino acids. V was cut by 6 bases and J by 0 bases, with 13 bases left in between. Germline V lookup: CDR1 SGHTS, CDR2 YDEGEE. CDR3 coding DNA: TGTGCCAGCATTCGAGGGTCAGGCTCCTACGAGCAGTACTTC. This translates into CASIRGSGSYEQYF.

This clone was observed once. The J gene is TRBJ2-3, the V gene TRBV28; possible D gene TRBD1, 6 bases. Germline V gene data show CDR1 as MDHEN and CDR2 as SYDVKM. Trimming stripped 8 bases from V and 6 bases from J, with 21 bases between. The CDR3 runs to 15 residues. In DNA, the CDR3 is TGTGCCAGCCGAAGGACAGATCAGGCACAGGATACGCAGTATTTT. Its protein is CASRRTDQAQDTQYF.

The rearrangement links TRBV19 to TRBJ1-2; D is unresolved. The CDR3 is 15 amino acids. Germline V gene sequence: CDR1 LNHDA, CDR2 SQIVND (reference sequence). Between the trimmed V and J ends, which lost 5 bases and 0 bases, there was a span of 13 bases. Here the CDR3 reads CASSSESRANYGYTF. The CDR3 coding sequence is TGTGCCAGTAGTTCAGAGTCCCGGGCTAACTATGGCTACACCTTC. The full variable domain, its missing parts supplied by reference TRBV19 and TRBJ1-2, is DGGITQSPKYLFRKEGQNVTLSCEQNLNHDAMYWYRQDPGQGLRLIYYSQIVNDFQKGDIAEGYSVSREKKESFPLTVTSAQKNPTAFYLCASSSESRANYGYTFGSGTRLTVV.

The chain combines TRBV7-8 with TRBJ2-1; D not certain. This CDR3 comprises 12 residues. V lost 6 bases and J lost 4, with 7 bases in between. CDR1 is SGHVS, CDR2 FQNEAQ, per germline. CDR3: CASRLPYNEQFF. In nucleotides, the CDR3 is TGTGCCAGCAGACTACCTTACAATGAGCAGTTCTTC. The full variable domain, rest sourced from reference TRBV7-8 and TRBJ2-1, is GAGVSQSPRYKVAKRGQDVALRCDPISGHVSLFWYQQALGQGPEFLTYFQNEAQLDKSGLPSDRFFAERPEGSVSTLKIQRTQQEDSAVYLCASRLPYNEQFFGPGTRLTVL.

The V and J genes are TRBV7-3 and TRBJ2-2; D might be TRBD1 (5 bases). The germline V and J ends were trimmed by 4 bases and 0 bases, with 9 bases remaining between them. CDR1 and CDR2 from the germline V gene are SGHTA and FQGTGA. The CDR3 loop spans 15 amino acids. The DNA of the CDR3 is TGTGCCAGCAGCTCACAGGAATCGAACACCGGGGAGCTGTTTTTT. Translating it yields CASSSQESNTGELFF.

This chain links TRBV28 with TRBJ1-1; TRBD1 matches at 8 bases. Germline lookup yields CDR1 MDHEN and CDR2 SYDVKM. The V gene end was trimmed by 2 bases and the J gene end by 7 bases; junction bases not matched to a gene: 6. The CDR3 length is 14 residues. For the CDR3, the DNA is TGTGCCAGCAGTTTACTGGGACAGGTAGTTGAAGCTTTCTTT. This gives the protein CASSLLGQVVEAFF.

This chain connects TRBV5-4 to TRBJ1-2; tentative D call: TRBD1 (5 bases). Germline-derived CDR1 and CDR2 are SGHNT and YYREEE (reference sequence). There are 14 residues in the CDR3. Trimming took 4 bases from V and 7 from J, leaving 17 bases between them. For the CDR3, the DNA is TGTGCCAGCAGCCTCACCCGAGGGGCCGCTGGCTACACCTTC. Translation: CASSLTRGAAGYTF. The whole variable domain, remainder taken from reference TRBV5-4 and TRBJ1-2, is ETGVTQSPTHLIKTRGQQVTLRCSSQSGHNTVSWYQQALGQGPQFIFQYYREEENGRGNFPPRFSGLQFPNYSSELNVNALELDDSALYLCASSLTRGAAGYTFGSGTRLTVV.

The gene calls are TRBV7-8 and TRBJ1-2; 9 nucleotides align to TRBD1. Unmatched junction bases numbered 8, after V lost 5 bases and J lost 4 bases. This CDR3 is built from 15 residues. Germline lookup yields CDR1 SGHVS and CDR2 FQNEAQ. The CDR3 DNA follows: TGTGCCAGCAGCCTCTTCCGGGACAGGGTCTATGGCTACACCTTC. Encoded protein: CASSLFRDRVYGYTF.

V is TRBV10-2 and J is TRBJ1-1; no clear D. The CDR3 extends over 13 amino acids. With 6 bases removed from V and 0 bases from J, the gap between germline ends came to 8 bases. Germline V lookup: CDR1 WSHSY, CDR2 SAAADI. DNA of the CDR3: TGCGCCAGCAGCGGAGTGATGAACACTGAAGCTTTCTTT. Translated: CASSGVMNTEAFF.

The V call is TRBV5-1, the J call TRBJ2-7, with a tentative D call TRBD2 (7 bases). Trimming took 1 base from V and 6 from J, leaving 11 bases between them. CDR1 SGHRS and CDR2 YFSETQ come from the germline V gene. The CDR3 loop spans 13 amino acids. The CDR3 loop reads CASSLYREGEQYF. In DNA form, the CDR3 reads TGCGCCAGCAGCTTGTACAGGGAGGGCGAGCAGTACTTC.

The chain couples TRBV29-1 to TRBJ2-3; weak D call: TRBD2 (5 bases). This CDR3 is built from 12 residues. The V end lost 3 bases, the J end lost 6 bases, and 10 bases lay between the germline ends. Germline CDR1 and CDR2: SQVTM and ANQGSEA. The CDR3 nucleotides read TGCAGCGTTGAGCCCTGGGAGGATACGCAGTATTTT. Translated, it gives CSVEPWEDTQYF.

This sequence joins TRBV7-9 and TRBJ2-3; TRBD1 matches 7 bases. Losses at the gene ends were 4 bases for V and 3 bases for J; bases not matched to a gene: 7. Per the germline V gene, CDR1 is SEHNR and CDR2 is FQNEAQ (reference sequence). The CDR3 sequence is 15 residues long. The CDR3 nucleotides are TGTGCCAGCAGCTACTTCAACAGGGGAACAGATACGCAGTATTTT. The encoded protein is CASSYFNRGTDTQYF.

DNA of the CDR3: TGTGCCAGCAGTTCCCGGGCAGGGGGGGGTGAGCAGTTCTTC. Translated: CASSSRAGGGEQFF. This chain links TRBV2 with TRBJ2-1; either TRBD1 or TRBD2 may supply D (7 bases each). Germline assignment: CDR1 SNHLY and CDR2 FYNNEI. The CDR3 totals 14 residues. V lost 5 bases, J lost 9 bases, and 17 bases lay in between. Looking up the rest from reference TRBV2 and TRBJ2-1 gives the full variable domain: EPEVTQTPSHQVTQMGQEVILRCVPISNHLYFYWYRQILGQKVEFLVSFYNNEISEKSEIFDDQFSVERPDGSNFTLKIRSTKLEDSAMYFCASSSRAGGGEQFFGPGTRLTVL.

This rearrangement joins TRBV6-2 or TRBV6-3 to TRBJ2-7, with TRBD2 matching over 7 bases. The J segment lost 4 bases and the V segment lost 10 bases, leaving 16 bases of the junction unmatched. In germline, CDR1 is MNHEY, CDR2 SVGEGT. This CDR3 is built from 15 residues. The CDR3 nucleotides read TGTGCCACCATCCCAGAGGGAGGGCCGGAGTACGAGCAGTACTTC. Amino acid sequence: CATIPEGGPEYEQYF.

The CDR3: CASSQTSGSSSYEQYF. In nucleotides, the CDR3 is TGCGCCAGCAGCCAGACGAGCGGGAGTAGCTCCTACGAGCAGTACTTC. The rearrangement links TRBV4-1 to TRBJ2-7; TRBD2 matches at 8 bases. V dropped 3 bases and J dropped 0; count of bases not matched to a gene: 7. CDR3 length: 16 residues. Germline loops: CDR1 MGHRA, CDR2 YSYEKL.

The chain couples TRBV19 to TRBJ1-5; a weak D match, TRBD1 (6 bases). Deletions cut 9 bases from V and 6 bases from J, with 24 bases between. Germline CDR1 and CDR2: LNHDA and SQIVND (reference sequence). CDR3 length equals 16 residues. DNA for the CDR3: TGTGCCAGCAAAAAAAGGGGGACGGTAGGATTTCAGCCCCAGCATTTT. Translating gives CASKKRGTVGFQPQHF.

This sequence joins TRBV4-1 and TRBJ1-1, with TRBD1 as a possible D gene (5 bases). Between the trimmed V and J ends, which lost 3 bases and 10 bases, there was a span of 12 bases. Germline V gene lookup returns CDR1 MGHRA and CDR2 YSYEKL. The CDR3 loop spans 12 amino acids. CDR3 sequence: CASSHPGGIAFF. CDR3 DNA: TGCGCCAGCAGCCACCCTGGGGGGATAGCTTTCTTT.

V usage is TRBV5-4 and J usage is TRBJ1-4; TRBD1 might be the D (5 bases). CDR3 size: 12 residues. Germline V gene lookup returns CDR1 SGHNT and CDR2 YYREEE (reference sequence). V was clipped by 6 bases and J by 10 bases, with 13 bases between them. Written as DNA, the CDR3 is TGTGCCAGCATCGCTCGGGGGACAAAACTGTTTTTT. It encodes CASIARGTKLFF. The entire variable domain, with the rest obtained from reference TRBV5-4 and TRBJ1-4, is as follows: ETGVTQSPTHLIKTRGQQVTLRCSSQSGHNTVSWYQQALGQGPQFIFQYYREEENGRGNFPPRFSGLQFPNYSSELNVNALELDDSALYLCASIARGTKLFFGSGTQLSVL.